This T cell receptor (beta chain) was sequenced during a study of OX40 agonist ivuxolimab in advanced cancers. Background on the study: Patients were dosed intravenously with ivuxolimab at 0.01 to 10 mg/kg every 2 weeks.

Germline V CDR1 and CDR2: SQVTM, ANQGSEA. Between the trimmed V and J ends, which lost 6 bases and 5 bases, there was a span of 11 bases. This CDR3 has 12 amino acids. Using immunoSEQ multiplex PCR, the repertoire was profiled, and TCRdb retains in-frame clones only, with some absent. The sample consists of around 86,000 clones, about 92% of them appearing once. About this clone: Its antigen is undetermined.

Study-wide results and limits: Several nonresponders also turned out to have low normalized T-cell clonal expansion.

The chain carries TRBV29-1 and TRBJ2-1; a possible D gene is TRBD2 (5 bases). The TCR was taken from an adult with an advanced solid tumor such as melanoma, head and neck, liver or kidney cancer. The sequenced sample was CD4+ or CD8+ T cells sorted from blood, obtained in a trial of the OX40 agonist ivuxolimab. The CDR3 here is CSVERRDNEQFF. The CDR3 bases are TGCAGCGTGGAAAGGCGGGACAATGAGCAGTTCTTC.